These 25 T cell receptor beta chains were all obtained from the same sample, sequenced in a study of control samples from healthy donors and cancer patients (dated by TCRdb to 2020 to 2021). Receptors were amplified or captured by the immunoSEQ multiplex PCR assay. Imported from immuneACCESS, the table was reduced by TCRdb to in-frame sequences with V and J called. These copies leave out some clones; in studies compared against another copy, an unresolved V gene accounts for under half, and the cause of the remainder is not known. Present in this sample are approximately 220,000 clones, just under 95% of which were seen just once. The leading ten clones occupy approximately 1.6% of the sample. Sequenced input: blood. These receptors came from a man aged 45-65 years in good health.

The chain joins TRBV7-8 to TRBJ2-7; 11 bases agree with TRBD2. The V and J ends lost 4 bases and 2 bases, in that order; junction bases with no gene match: 4. The germline V gene encodes CDR1 SGHVS and CDR2 FQNEAQ. This CDR3 has 15 amino acids. CDR3 protein: CASSSGLADAYEQYF. CDR3 nucleotides: TGTGCCAGCAGCTCGGGACTAGCGGACGCCTACGAGCAGTACTTC. Looking up the rest from reference TRBV7-8 and TRBJ2-7 gives the full variable domain: GAGVSQSPRYKVAKRGQDVALRCDPISGHVSLFWYQQALGQGPEFLTYFQNEAQLDKSGLPSDRFFAERPEGSVSTLKIQRTQQEDSAVYLCASSSGLADAYEQYFGPGTRLTVT.

This clone appeared a single time. This chain joins TRBV27 and TRBJ1-3; maybe TRBD1 (5 bases). Between the trimmed V and J ends, which lost 7 bases and 3 bases, there was a span of 22 bases. CDR1 is MNHEY and CDR2 is SMNVEV in the germline V gene (reference sequence). The CDR3 covers 17 residues. CDR3 in amino acids: CASKKAAGALNGNTIYF. CDR3 nucleotide sequence: TGTGCCAGCAAAAAGGCCGCCGGGGCGTTGAATGGAAACACCATATATTTT.

The chain joins TRBV6-5 to TRBJ1-1; TRBD1 is a possible D gene (5 bases). The CDR3 runs to 14 residues. CDR1 and CDR2 from the germline V gene are MNHEY and SVGAGI. The ends were cut back, 11 bases at V and 1 base at J, with 17 bases in the middle. The CDR3 loop reads CAVWGDQRNTEAFF. In nucleotides, the CDR3 is TGTGCCGTATGGGGGGACCAAAGGAACACTGAAGCTTTCTTT.

This clone has just one count. The chain is built from TRBV28 and TRBJ1-2; 11 positions match TRBD1. From germline, CDR1 is MDHEN and CDR2 SYDVKM. Losses at the gene ends were 2 bases for V and 7 bases for J; bases not matched to a gene: 3. The length of the CDR3 is 14 residues. CDR3 loop: CASSLQDRGPGYTF. CDR3 bases: TGTGCCAGCAGTTTACAGGACAGGGGGCCTGGCTACACCTTC.

V usage is TRBV3-1 (or the pseudogene TRBV3-2) and J usage is TRBJ2-3; TRBD2 is a possible D gene (5 bases). Trimming took off 1 base at V and 6 bases at J, with 17 bases between the two ends. This CDR3 has 16 residues. CDR1 is LGHDT, CDR2 YNNKEL, per germline (reference sequence). The CDR3 sequence is CASSQGVLAGEDTQYF. CDR3 nucleotide sequence: TGTGCCAGCAGCCAAGGAGTCCTGGCGGGTGAGGATACGCAGTATTTT.

The chain uses TRBV3-1 (or the pseudogene TRBV3-2) and TRBJ2-3, with no clear D. The germline gives CDR1 LGHDT, CDR2 YNNKEL (reference sequence). The CDR3 sequence is 13 residues long. V was pared by 4 bases and J by 2 bases, with 7 bases between. CDR3 region: CASSPGATDTQYF. CDR3 sequence (DNA): TGTGCCAGCAGCCCAGGAGCCACAGATACGCAGTATTTT.

The gene calls are TRBV2 and TRBJ2-5; TRBD2 might be the D (7 bases). CDR3 size: 14 residues. V lost 6 bases and J 5 bases, leaving 16 bases between the germline ends. Germline CDR1 and CDR2: SNHLY and FYNNEI. CDR3 amino acids: CASRGGGGLETQYF. CDR3 nucleotide sequence: TGTGCCAGCAGGGGGGGCGGGGGTTTGGAGACCCAGTACTTC.

As concerns this clone: This same CDR3 is encoded by further DNA sequences in the sample. The chain couples TRBV5-1 to TRBJ2-5, with D tentatively TRBD1 (6 bases). V was clipped by 2 bases and J by 2 bases, with 10 bases between them. Per germline, CDR1 SGHRS and CDR2 YFSETQ. The CDR3 covers 14 residues. Here the CDR3 reads CASSLGGQQETQYF. CDR3 coding DNA: TGCGCCAGCAGCTTAGGGGGACAACAAGAGACCCAGTACTTC.

The chain uses TRBV19 and TRBJ1-5; D gene ambiguous. Trimming left V 3 bases short and J 9 bases short, with 9 bases between. Germline loops: CDR1 LNHDA, CDR2 SQIVND (reference sequence). This CDR3 is 12 amino acids long. The CDR3 protein is CASSMVRGPQHF. In DNA form, the CDR3 reads TGTGCCAGTAGTATGGTGCGGGGGCCCCAGCATTTT.

The chain carries TRBV27 and TRBJ2-2, with D possibly being TRBD2 (5 bases). In germline, CDR1 is MNHEY, CDR2 SMNVEV (reference sequence). V lost 6 bases and J lost 1, with 15 bases in between. There are 16 residues in the CDR3. Written as DNA, the CDR3 is TGTGCCAGCAGCCGACCGGGGTTACAGAACACCGGGGAGCTGTTTTTT. It specifies CASSRPGLQNTGELFF.

The rearrangement links TRBV5-1 to TRBJ1-2; TRBD1 aligns across 9 bases. The CDR3 extends over 16 amino acids. Unmatched junction bases numbered 7, after V lost 4 bases and J lost 0 bases. Germline CDR1 SGHRS, CDR2 YFSETQ. CDR3 sequence reads: CASSVLRTGANYGYTF. As DNA, the CDR3 is TGCGCCAGCAGCGTACTAAGGACAGGGGCTAACTATGGCTACACCTTC.

This clone appeared once. The J gene is TRBJ2-5, the V gene TRBV19, with D possibly called TRBD1 or TRBD2 (6 bases each). Germline lookup yields CDR1 LNHDA and CDR2 SQIVND (reference sequence). V was pared by 3 bases and J by 3 bases, with 11 bases between. This CDR3 spans 14 amino acids. The CDR3 coding sequence is TGTGCCAGTAGTATTACGGGGGCAGAAGAGACCCAGTACTTC. Residues: CASSITGAEETQYF.

A few counts support this clone. The chain links TRBV24-1 to TRBJ1-2; D unclear. CDR1 and CDR2 (germline): KGHDR, SFDVKD. CDR3 length: 14 residues. V was trimmed by 2 bases and J by 6 bases, leaving 12 bases between them. CDR3 residues: CATSDSPSSDGYTF. Written as DNA, the CDR3 is TGTGCCACCAGTGATTCCCCTAGCTCAGATGGCTACACCTTC.

The chain recombines TRBV7-3 with TRBJ1-1; D remains ambiguous. The germline CDR1 and CDR2 sequences are SGHTA and FQGTGA. The CDR3 totals 13 residues. V lost 5 bases to trimming and J lost 0 bases, with 7 bases between them. The CDR3 sequence: CASSRQVNTEAFF. As DNA, the CDR3 is TGTGCCAGCAGCCGTCAGGTGAACACTGAAGCTTTCTTT. The entire variable domain, with the rest obtained from reference TRBV7-3 and TRBJ1-1, is as follows: GAGVSQTPSNKVTEKGKYVELRCDPISGHTALYWYRQSLGQGPEFLIYFQGTGAADDSGLPNDRFFAVRPEGSVSTLKIQRTERGDSAVYLCASSRQVNTEAFFGQGTRLTVV.

The chain joins TRBV9 to TRBJ1-6, with D uncertain. V was pared by 3 bases and J by 6 bases, with 7 bases between. The CDR3 runs to 13 residues. Germline V gene data show CDR1 as SGDLS and CDR2 as YYNGEE. The CDR3 region is CASSGTPNSPLHF. The CDR3 region has the DNA TGTGCCAGCAGCGGCACACCTAATTCACCCCTCCACTTT.

This clone was seen just once. The chain employs TRBV5-1 and TRBJ2-1; D ambiguous. The CDR3 is 15 amino acids. Germline-derived CDR1 and CDR2 are SGHRS and YFSETQ. Deletions cut 5 bases from V and 7 bases from J, with 19 bases between. In nucleotides, the CDR3 is TGCGCCAGCAGTAGAAACTCGGGCGACGGGAATGAGCAGTTCTTC. It translates to CASSRNSGDGNEQFF.

The V and J genes are TRBV6-5 and TRBJ2-1; D is possibly TRBD1 or TRBD2 (5 bases each). V lost 5 bases and J 2 bases, leaving 10 bases between the germline ends. The germline V gene encodes CDR1 MNHEY and CDR2 SVGAGI. The CDR3 covers 14 residues. The CDR3 loop is CASSRDPTYNEQFF. The CDR3, as DNA: TGTGCCAGCAGTAGGGACCCCACCTACAATGAGCAGTTCTTC.

The rearrangement links TRBV30 to TRBJ2-7; 7 nucleotides match TRBD2. V dropped 2 bases and J dropped 3; count of bases not matched to a gene: 7. There are 14 residues in the CDR3. Germline CDR1 and CDR2: GTSNPN and SVGIG (reference sequence). The CDR3 DNA sequence: TGTGCCTGGAGTACTGCGGGGGACGGCTACGAGCAGTACTTC. Translation: CAWSTAGDGYEQYF.

The rearrangement uses TRBV7-6 and TRBJ1-4, with D unresolved. Between the trimmed V and J ends, which lost 0 bases and 7 bases, there was a span of 15 bases. Germline CDR1 SGHVS, CDR2 FNYEAQ. The CDR3 is 16 residues long. The DNA of the CDR3 is TGTGCCAGCAGCTTAGCGGGAGTTACAGCGGGTGAAAAACTGTTTTTT. It codes for CASSLAGVTAGEKLFF.

Turning to this clone: One junction end disagrees with the germline gene, perhaps due to a read error. The J gene is TRBJ1-1, the V gene TRBV6-5; a weak D match, TRBD1 (5 bases). The germline gives CDR1 MNHEY, CDR2 SVGAGI. The CDR3 spans 11 residues. The CDR3 here is CSTRRGTEAFF. The CDR3 DNA reads as TGCTCCACTCGGAGGGGCACTGAAGCTTTCTTT.

The rearrangement links TRBV5-4 to TRBJ2-2; 8 positions match TRBD1. The germline V gene encodes CDR1 SGHNT and CDR2 YYREEE (reference sequence). V lost 0 bases and J lost 8; bases outside the gene matches: 3. This CDR3 comprises 14 residues. The CDR3 region is CASSLARTGGELFF. The CDR3 DNA reads as TGTGCCAGCAGCTTGGCCCGGACAGGGGGGGAGCTGTTTTTT. Combining the CDR3 with reference TRBV5-4 and TRBJ2-2 gives the whole variable domain ETGVTQSPTHLIKTRGQQVTLRCSSQSGHNTVSWYQQALGQGPQFIFQYYREEENGRGNFPPRFSGLQFPNYSSELNVNALELDDSALYLCASSLARTGGELFFGEGSRLTVL.

This chain connects TRBV19 to TRBJ1-1, with D perhaps TRBD1 (5 bases). The germline CDR1 and CDR2 sequences are LNHDA and SQIVND (reference sequence). The CDR3 runs 12 residues. The ends were cut back, 8 bases at V and 3 bases at J, with 10 bases in the middle. CDR3 in amino acids: CASGAAHTEAFF. CDR3 bases: TGTGCCAGTGGGGCGGCGCACACTGAAGCTTTCTTT.

V gene TRBV28 combines with J gene TRBJ1-2; D is unclear. With 4 bases removed from V and 10 bases from J, the gap between germline ends came to 10 bases. The CDR3 sequence is 11 residues long. CDR1 MDHEN and CDR2 SYDVKM come from the germline V gene. CDR3 bases: TGTGCCAGCAGTTCCCGGGCCCCCTACACCTTC. Its translation is CASSSRAPYTF.

The chain combines TRBV30 with TRBJ2-2; 7 positions match TRBD1. The CDR3 spans 17 residues. Losses at the gene ends were 0 bases for V and 4 bases for J; bases not matched to a gene: 11. CDR1 is GTSNPN, CDR2 SVGIG, per germline (reference sequence). CDR3: CAWSVRRTGAFTGELFF. The DNA of the CDR3 is TGTGCCTGGAGTGTACGGAGAACAGGGGCTTTCACCGGGGAGCTGTTTTTT.

The chain links TRBV18 to TRBJ1-1; weak D call: TRBD1 (5 bases). The V and J ends lost 4 bases and 3 bases respectively, with 12 bases between them. CDR1 KGHSH and CDR2 LQKENI come from the germline V gene. This CDR3 spans 14 amino acids. The CDR3 DNA follows: TGTGCCAGCTCACAGCAGGGTGGGGACACTGAAGCTTTCTTT. Protein product: CASSQQGGDTEAFF.